This T cell receptor (beta chain) was documented in a study of blood T cell repertoires in COVID-19. This clone was seen just once. The CDR3 runs to 14 residues. V dropped 6 bases and J dropped 3 bases, with 14 bases sitting between them. Germline CDR1 MNHNY, CDR2 SVGAGI (reference sequence). Profiling relied on immunoSEQ multiplex PCR, and the TCRdb table lists in-frame clones only, not all of them. The table lists 310,000 or so clones, around nine tenths of them singletons. This chain joins TRBV6-6 and TRBJ2-5; no firm D call. The receptor's source is a man aged 45-65 years with active or convalescent COVID-19. Sequenced: peripheral blood. CDR3 region: CASRRHPNEETQYF. The CDR3 DNA is TGTGCCAGCAGGAGACACCCTAATGAAGAGACCCAGTACTTC.